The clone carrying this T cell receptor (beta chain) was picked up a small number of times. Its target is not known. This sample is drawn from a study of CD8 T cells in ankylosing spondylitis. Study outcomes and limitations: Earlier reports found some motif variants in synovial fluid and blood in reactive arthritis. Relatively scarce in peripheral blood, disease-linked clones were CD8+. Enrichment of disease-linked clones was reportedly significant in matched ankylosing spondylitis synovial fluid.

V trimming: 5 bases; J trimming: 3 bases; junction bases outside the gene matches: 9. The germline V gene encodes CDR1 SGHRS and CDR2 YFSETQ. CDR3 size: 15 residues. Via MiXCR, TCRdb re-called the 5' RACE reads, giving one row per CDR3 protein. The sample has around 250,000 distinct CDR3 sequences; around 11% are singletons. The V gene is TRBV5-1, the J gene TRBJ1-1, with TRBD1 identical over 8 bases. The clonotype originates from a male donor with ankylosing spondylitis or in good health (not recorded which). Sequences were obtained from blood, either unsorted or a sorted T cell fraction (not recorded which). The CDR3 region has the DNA TGCGCCAGCAGAGGGACAGGATATGGGGACACTGAAGCTTTCTTT. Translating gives CASRGTGYGDTEAFF. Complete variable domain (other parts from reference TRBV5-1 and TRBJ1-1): KAGVTQTPRYLIKTRGQQVTLSCSPISGHRSVSWYQQTPGQGLQFLFEYFSETQRNKGNFPGRFSGRQFSNSRSEMNVSTLELGDSALYLCASRGTGYGDTEAFFGQGTRLTVV.